One and the same sample provided the 12 T cell receptor beta chains below, sequenced in a study of blood T cell repertoires in COVID-19. The method was immunoSEQ multiplex PCR; TCRdb's version includes in-frame clones alone and lacks a portion of them. There are fewer than 90,000 clones in the sample; 86% occur only once, and roughly 3.9% lies in the top ten. The sequencing input was peripheral blood. The receptors originated from a man in his sixties or seventies with active COVID-19.

V is TRBV20-1 and J is TRBJ2-3, with a weak D call TRBD2 (5 bases). V was trimmed by 6 bases and J by 5 bases, leaving 6 bases between them. Germline values: CDR1 DFQATT, CDR2 SNEGSKA (reference sequence). There are 10 residues in the CDR3. The CDR3 here is CSAAGDTQYF. CDR3 coding DNA: TGCAGTGCGGCGGGAGATACGCAGTATTTT.

This sequence joins TRBV11-3 and TRBJ1-3; no clear D. CDR3 length: 16 residues. The V end lost 0 bases, the J end lost 0 bases, and 9 bases lay between the germline ends. The V gene's germline CDR1 is SGHNT and CDR2 YENEEA. Here the CDR3 DNA reads TGTGCCAGCAGCTTAGAGGTGATGAGCTCTGGAAACACCATATATTTT. The encoded protein is CASSLEVMSSGNTIYF.

This chain joins TRBV3-1 (or the pseudogene TRBV3-2) and TRBJ2-1, with 11 bases that match TRBD2. Germline CDR1 is LGHDT and CDR2 is YNNKEL (reference sequence). Trimming took 3 bases from V and 10 from J; bases not matched to a gene: 8. There are 15 residues in the CDR3. This CDR3 reads CASSHGLAGGPEQFF. CDR3 nucleotides: TGTGCCAGCAGCCACGGGTTAGCGGGAGGGCCAGAGCAGTTCTTC.

The chain employs TRBV3-1 (or the pseudogene TRBV3-2) and TRBJ1-3; D is uncertain. This CDR3 region has 15 residues. Per the germline V gene, CDR1 is LGHDT and CDR2 is YNNKEL (reference sequence). Trimming shortened V by 0 bases and J by 2 bases, and 8 bases separated the two germline ends. The CDR3 is CASSQDASPGNTIYF. For the CDR3, the DNA is TGTGCCAGCAGCCAAGATGCTAGCCCTGGAAACACCATATATTTT.

The V gene is TRBV28, the J gene TRBJ1-6; possibly TRBD1 for D (6 bases). From germline, CDR1 is MDHEN and CDR2 SYDVKM. V gave up 0 bases and J gave up 2 bases, with 11 bases separating them. The CDR3 is 17 amino acids. CDR3 coding DNA: TGTGCCAGCAGTTTATGGGCAGGGGTCGCCTATAATTCACCCCTCCACTTT. Translating it yields CASSLWAGVAYNSPLHF. The full variable domain, completed using reference TRBV28 and TRBJ1-6, is DVKVTQSSRYLVKRTGEKVFLECVQDMDHENMFWYRQDPGLGLRLIYFSYDVKMKEKGDIPEGYSVSREKKERFSLILESASTNQTSMYLCASSLWAGVAYNSPLHFGNGTRLTVT.

The V call is TRBV7-9, the J call TRBJ2-2; D unclear. V was shortened by 5 bases and J by 4 bases, with 20 bases between the two germline ends. The germline gives CDR1 SEHNR, CDR2 FQNEAQ (reference sequence). The CDR3 length is 17 residues. CDR3 protein: CASSPPRRLAVTGELFF. In nucleotides, the CDR3 is TGTGCCAGCAGCCCACCCCGGCGCCTTGCGGTCACCGGGGAGCTGTTTTTT.

This chain joins TRBV27 and TRBJ1-5, with D unresolved. This CDR3 spans 15 amino acids. The germline CDR1 and CDR2 sequences are MNHEY and SMNVEV (reference sequence). Trimming pared 3 bases from V and 7 bases from J, leaving 16 bases between. In nucleotides, the CDR3 is TGTGCCAGCAGTTTGCTTGGAGAAAGAGGGCAGCCCCAGCATTTT. Amino acids: CASSLLGERGQPQHF.

This chain links TRBV14 with TRBJ2-2; the D gene is possibly TRBD2 (5 bases). This CDR3 has 16 residues. In germline, CDR1 is SGHDN, CDR2 FVKESK. The V end was cut by 3 bases, the J end by 1 base, with 12 bases between. CDR3 sequence: CASSHRHRENTGELFF. DNA of the CDR3: TGTGCCAGCAGCCACCGACACCGGGAGAACACCGGGGAGCTGTTTTTT.

The chain couples TRBV27 to TRBJ2-7; D call uncertain. Germline V gives CDR1 MNHEY, CDR2 SMNVEV (reference sequence). V dropped 2 bases and J dropped 2 bases, with 10 bases sitting between them. The CDR3 covers 14 residues. The CDR3 DNA is TGTGCCAGCAGTTTAGCGGCGGTCCCCTACGAGCAGTACTTC. Protein sequence: CASSLAAVPYEQYF.

The chain uses TRBV19 and TRBJ2-1, with TRBD2 matching over 8 bases. The CDR3 covers 17 residues. J lost 1 base, V lost 0 bases, and 5 bases had no gene match. Germline V lookup: CDR1 LNHDA, CDR2 SQIVND (reference sequence). Here the CDR3 DNA reads TGTGCCAGTAGTATAGATCAGCGCGGGAGGTCCTACAATGAGCAGTTCTTC. Translating gives CASSIDQRGRSYNEQFF.

The rearrangement links TRBV7-9 to TRBJ2-2; TRBD1 agrees at 7 bases. Germline CDR1 SEHNR, CDR2 FQNEAQ (reference sequence). The CDR3 extends over 15 amino acids. V was clipped by 1 base and J by 2 bases; unmatched bases: 1. The CDR3 coding sequence is TGTGCCAGCAGCTTAGGGACAGGCAACACCGGGGAGCTGTTTTTT. Its protein product is CASSLGTGNTGELFF.

The chain recombines TRBV3-1 (or the pseudogene TRBV3-2) with TRBJ2-1; D is undetermined. V shed 1 base and J shed 2 bases, with 9 bases lying between them. The CDR3 sequence is 15 residues long. CDR1 and CDR2 (germline): LGHDT, YNNKEL (reference sequence). The DNA of the CDR3 is TGTGCCAGCAGCCAAGGACCGGGTGCCTACAATGAGCAGTTCTTC. Translated, it gives CASSQGPGAYNEQFF.